The present T cell receptor beta chain was sequenced within a study of beta chain features in type 1 diabetes. Background on the study: Patient and healthy donor groups were alike in age, gender and cell yields. Study results and caveats: A possible short-template PCR bias applies equally to patients and controls. In every one of the four CD4+ subsets, TCRB CDR3s were moderately but significantly shorter in Type 1 diabetes patients. Unsettled here was the matter of whether HLA type influences TCRB rearrangement. The naive, central memory and Treg TCRB repertoires showed an apparent similarity that was greater among patients than among healthy donors.

Every bit of the isolated RNA underwent reverse transcription, so sequencing read expressed TCRB transcripts. Generated by immunoSEQ multiplex PCR, the TCRdb table keeps only in-frame clones and is missing some. This table holds roughly 300,000 clones, around 9.3% found once. The CDR3 extends over 14 amino acids. V was cut by 2 bases and J by 2 bases, with 9 bases left in between. CDR1 KGHSH and CDR2 LQKENI come from the germline V gene. Of note for this clone: Its antigen is unknown.

The V and J genes are TRBV18 and TRBJ1-1; TRBD1 might be the D (5 bases). The receptor was derived from a man aged 25 to 40 with type 1 diabetes. The sequenced sample consisted of central memory CD4+ T cells from blood. In nucleotides, the CDR3 is TGTGCCAGCTCACCATCGGGGACTAACACTGAAGCTTTCTTT. This codes for CASSPSGTNTEAFF.